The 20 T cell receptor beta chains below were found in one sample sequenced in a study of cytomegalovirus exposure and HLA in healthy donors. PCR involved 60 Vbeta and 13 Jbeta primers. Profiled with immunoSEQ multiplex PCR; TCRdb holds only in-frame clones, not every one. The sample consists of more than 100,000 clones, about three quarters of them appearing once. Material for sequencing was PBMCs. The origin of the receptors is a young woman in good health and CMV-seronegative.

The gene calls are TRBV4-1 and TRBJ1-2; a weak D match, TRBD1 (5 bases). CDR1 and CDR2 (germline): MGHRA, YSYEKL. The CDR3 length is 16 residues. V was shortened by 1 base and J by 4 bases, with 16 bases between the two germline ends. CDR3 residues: CASSQALRGDPYGYTF. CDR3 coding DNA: TGCGCCAGCAGCCAAGCCCTTCGGGGGGACCCCTATGGCTACACCTTC.

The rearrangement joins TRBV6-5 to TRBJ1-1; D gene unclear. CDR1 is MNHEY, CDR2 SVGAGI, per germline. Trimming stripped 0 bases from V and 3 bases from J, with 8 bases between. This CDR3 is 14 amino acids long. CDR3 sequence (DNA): TGTGCCAGCAGTTACTCGAGGTCGGACACTGAAGCTTTCTTT. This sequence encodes CASSYSRSDTEAFF.

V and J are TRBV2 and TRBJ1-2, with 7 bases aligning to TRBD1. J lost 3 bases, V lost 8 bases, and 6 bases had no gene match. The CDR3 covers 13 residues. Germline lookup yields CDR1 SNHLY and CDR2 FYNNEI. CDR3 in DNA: TGTGCCAGCGGGACAGAAAATTACTATGGCTACACCTTC. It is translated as CASGTENYYGYTF.

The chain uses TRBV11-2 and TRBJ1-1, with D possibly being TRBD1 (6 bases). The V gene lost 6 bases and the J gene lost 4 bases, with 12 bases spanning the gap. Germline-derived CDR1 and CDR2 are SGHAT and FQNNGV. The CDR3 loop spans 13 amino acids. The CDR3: CASSQGLGTEAFF. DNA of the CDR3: TGTGCCAGCAGTCAGGGGTTAGGCACTGAAGCTTTCTTT.

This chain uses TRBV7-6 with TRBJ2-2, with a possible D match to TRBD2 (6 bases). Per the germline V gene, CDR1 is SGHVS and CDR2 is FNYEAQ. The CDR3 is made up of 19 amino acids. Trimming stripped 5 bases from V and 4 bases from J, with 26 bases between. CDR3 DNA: TGTGCCAGCAGCCTGCGTTTACTGCCCCGGGAGTCGAGCACCGGGGAGCTGTTTTTT. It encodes CASSLRLLPRESSTGELFF.

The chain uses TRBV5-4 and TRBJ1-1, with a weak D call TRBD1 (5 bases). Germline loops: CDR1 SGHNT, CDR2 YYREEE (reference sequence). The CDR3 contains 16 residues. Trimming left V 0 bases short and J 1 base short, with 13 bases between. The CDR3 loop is CASSLGDQGRNTEAFF. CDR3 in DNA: TGTGCCAGCAGCTTGGGAGATCAGGGAAGGAACACTGAAGCTTTCTTT.

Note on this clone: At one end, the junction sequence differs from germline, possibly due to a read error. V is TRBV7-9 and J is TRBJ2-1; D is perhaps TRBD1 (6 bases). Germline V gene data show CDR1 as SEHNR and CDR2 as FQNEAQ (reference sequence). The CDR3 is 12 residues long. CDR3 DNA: TGTGCCAGCAGCTTAGGCGAGGGGACACCTCTCTTC. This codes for CASSLGEGTPLF.

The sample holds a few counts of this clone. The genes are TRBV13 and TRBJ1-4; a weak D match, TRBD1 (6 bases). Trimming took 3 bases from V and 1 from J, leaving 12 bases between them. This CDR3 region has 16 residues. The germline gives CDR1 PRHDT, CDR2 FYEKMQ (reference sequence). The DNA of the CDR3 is TGTGCCAGCAGCTTTACAGGGAAGGGAACTAATGAAAAACTGTTTTTT. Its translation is CASSFTGKGTNEKLFF.

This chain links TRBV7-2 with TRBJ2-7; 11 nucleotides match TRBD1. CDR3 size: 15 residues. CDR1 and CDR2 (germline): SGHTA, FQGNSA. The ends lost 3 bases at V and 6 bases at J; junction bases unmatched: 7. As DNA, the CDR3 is TGTGCCAGCAGCTTTACCGGGACAGGGGGTCCCGAGCAGTACTTC. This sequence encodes CASSFTGTGGPEQYF.

For the CDR3, the DNA is TGTGCCAGCCGCGGTAGATCGAACACTGAAGCTTTCTTT. Amino acid sequence: CASRGRSNTEAFF. The rearrangement joins TRBV6-5 to TRBJ1-1; D remains unclear. V was shortened by 8 bases and J by 1 base, with 11 bases between the two germline ends. The germline V gene has CDR1 MNHEY and CDR2 SVGAGI. This CDR3 spans 13 amino acids.

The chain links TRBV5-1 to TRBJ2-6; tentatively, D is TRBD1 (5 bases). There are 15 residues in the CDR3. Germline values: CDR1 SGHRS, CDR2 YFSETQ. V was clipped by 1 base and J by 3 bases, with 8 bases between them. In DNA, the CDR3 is TGCGCCAGCAGCTTGAGACAGATTGGGGCCAACGTCCTGACTTTC. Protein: CASSLRQIGANVLTF.

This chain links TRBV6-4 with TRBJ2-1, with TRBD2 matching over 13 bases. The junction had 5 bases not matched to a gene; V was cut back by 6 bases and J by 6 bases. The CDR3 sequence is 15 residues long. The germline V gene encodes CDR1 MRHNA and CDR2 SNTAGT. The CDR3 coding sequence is TGTGCCAGCAGCCTGGGACTAGCGGGAATCAATGAGCAGTTCTTC. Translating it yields CASSLGLAGINEQFF.

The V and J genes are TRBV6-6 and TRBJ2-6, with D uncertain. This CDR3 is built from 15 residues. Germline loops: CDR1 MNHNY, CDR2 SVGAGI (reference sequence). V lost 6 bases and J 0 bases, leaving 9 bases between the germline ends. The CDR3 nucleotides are TGTGCCAGCAGCCATACTCGCTCTGGGGCCAACGTCCTGACTTTC. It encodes CASSHTRSGANVLTF.

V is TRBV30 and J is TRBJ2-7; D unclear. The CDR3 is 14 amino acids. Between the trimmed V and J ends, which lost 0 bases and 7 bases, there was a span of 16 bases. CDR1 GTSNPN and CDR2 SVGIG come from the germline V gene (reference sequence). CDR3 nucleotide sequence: TGTGCCTGGAGTGTACCCCCACCCCCCCGGGAGCAGTACTTC. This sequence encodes CAWSVPPPPREQYF. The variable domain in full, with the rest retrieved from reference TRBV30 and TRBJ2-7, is SQTIHQWPATLVQPVGSPLSLECTVEGTSNPNLYWYRQAAGRGLQLLFYSVGIGQISSEVPQNLSASRPQDRQFILSSKKLLLSDSGFYLCAWSVPPPPREQYFGPGTRLTVT.

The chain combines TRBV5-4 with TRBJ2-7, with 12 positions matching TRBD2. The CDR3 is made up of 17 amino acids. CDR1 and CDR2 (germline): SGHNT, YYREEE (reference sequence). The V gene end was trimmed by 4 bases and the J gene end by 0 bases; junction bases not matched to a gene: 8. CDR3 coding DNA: TGTGCCAGCAGCCATCGAAAGACTAGCGGGAGCTCCTACGAGCAGTACTTC. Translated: CASSHRKTSGSSYEQYF.

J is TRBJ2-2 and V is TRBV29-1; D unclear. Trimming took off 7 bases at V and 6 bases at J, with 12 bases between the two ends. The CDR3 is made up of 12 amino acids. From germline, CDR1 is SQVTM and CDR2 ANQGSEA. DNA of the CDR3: TGCAGCGCCTCGCGTTGGTCCGGGGAGCTGTTTTTT. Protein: CSASRWSGELFF.

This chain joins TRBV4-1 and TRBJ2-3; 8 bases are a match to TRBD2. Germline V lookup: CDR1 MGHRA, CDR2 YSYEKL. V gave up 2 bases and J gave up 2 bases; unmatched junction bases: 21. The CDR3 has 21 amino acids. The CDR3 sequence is CASSQLSLAASGPYFTDTQYF. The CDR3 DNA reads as TGCGCCAGCAGCCAACTCTCCCTCGCGGCTAGCGGGCCCTACTTCACAGATACGCAGTATTTT.

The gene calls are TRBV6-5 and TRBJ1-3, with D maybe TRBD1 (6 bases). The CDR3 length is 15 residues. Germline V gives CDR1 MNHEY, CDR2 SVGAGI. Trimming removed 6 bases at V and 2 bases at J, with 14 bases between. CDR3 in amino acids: CASSRTGFTGNTIYF. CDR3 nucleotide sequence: TGTGCCAGCAGCAGAACAGGGTTCACTGGAAACACCATATATTTT.

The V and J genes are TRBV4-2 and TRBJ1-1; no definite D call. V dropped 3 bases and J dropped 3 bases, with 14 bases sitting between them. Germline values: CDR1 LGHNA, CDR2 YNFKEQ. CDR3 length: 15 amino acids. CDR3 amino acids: CASSQGGSGDTEAFF. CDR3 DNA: TGTGCCAGCAGCCAGGGAGGGTCGGGAGACACTGAAGCTTTCTTT.

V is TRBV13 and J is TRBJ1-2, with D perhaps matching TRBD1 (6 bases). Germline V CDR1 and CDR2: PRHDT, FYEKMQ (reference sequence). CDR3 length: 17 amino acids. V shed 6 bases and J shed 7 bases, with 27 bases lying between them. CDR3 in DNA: TGTGCCAGCAGTTTCCTTGGCTCCTCCGGGACATCCGGTGGCTACACCTTC. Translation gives CASSFLGSSGTSGGYTF. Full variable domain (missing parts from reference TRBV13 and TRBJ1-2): AAGVIQSPRHLIKEKRETATLKCYPIPRHDTVYWYQQGPGQDPQFLISFYEKMQSDKGSIPDRFSAQQFSDYHSELNMSSLELGDSALYFCASSFLGSSGTSGGYTFGSGTRLTVV.